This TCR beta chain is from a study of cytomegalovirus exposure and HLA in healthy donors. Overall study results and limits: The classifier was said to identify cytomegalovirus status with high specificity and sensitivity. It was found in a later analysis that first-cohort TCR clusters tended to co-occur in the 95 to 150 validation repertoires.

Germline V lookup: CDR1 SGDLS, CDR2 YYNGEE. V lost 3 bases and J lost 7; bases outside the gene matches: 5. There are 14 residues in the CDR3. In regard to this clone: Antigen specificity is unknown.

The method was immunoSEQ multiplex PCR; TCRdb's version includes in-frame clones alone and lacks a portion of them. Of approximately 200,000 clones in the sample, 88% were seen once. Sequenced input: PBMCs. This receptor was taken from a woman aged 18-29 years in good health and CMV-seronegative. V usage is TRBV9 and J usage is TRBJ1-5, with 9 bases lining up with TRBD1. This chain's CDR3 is CASSEGTGRQPQHF. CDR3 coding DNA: TGTGCCAGCAGCGAGGGGACAGGGCGCCAGCCCCAGCATTTT.